These 32 T cell receptor beta chains originate from one sample sequenced in a study of T cell responses to AZD1222 COVID-19 vaccine. The table came from immunoSEQ multiplex PCR; TCRdb's copy has only in-frame clones and leaves some out. The sample holds fewer than 200,000 clones, approximately 92% seen once. This sample comprised peripheral blood, obtained on day 0 of AZD1222 vaccination. Receptor source: an adult in good health.

V and J are TRBV9 and TRBJ1-1; 9 nucleotides align to TRBD1. Germline CDR1 and CDR2: SGDLS and YYNGEE. J lost 3 bases, V lost 3 bases, and 6 bases had no gene match. The CDR3 totals 15 residues. CDR3 DNA: TGTGCCAGCAGCGGCCGGGACAGGGAGGACACTGAAGCTTTCTTT. Encoded protein: CASSGRDREDTEAFF. Filled out from reference TRBV9 and TRBJ1-1, the complete variable domain reads DSGVTQTPKHLITATGQRVTLRCSPRSGDLSVYWYQQSLDQGLQFLIQYYNGEERAKGNILERFSAQQFPDLHSELNLSSLELGDSALYFCASSGRDREDTEAFFGQGTRLTVV.

The chain recombines TRBV9 with TRBJ1-3, with 7 bases matching TRBD1. The CDR3 has 17 amino acids. CDR1 is SGDLS, CDR2 YYNGEE, per germline. After removal of 2 bases from V and 0 bases from J, the junction contained 8 bases not matched to a gene. In DNA form, the CDR3 reads TGTGCCAGCAGCGTGTTGGCAGGGGGTAGCTCTGGAAACACCATATATTTT. It specifies CASSVLAGGSSGNTIYF. The full variable domain, with the rest looked up from reference TRBV9 and TRBJ1-3, is DSGVTQTPKHLITATGQRVTLRCSPRSGDLSVYWYQQSLDQGLQFLIQYYNGEERAKGNILERFSAQQFPDLHSELNLSSLELGDSALYFCASSVLAGGSSGNTIYFGEGSWLTVV.

This clone is a singleton in its sample. V usage is TRBV7-8 and J usage is TRBJ2-7; 9 nucleotides match TRBD1. Germline V CDR1 and CDR2: SGHVS, FQNEAQ. V was pared by 4 bases and J by 1 base, with 8 bases of the junction left unmatched. This CDR3 is built from 16 residues. The CDR3 DNA sequence: TGTGCCAGCAGCTCATACGGGACAGGGTCTTCCTACGAGCAGTACTTC. As protein: CASSSYGTGSSYEQYF. Combining the CDR3 with reference TRBV7-8 and TRBJ2-7 gives the whole variable domain GAGVSQSPRYKVAKRGQDVALRCDPISGHVSLFWYQQALGQGPEFLTYFQNEAQLDKSGLPSDRFFAERPEGSVSTLKIQRTQQEDSAVYLCASSSYGTGSSYEQYFGPGTRLTVT.

The chain is built from TRBV11-2 and TRBJ1-5; unclear D gene. The CDR3 is made up of 13 amino acids. V dropped 0 bases and J dropped 7 bases, with 7 bases sitting between them. Germline V gene lookup returns CDR1 SGHAT and CDR2 FQNNGV. Here the CDR3 DNA reads TGTGCCAGCAGCTTAGAACCGGGGCAGCCCCAGCATTTT. Amino acid sequence: CASSLEPGQPQHF. The complete variable domain, with remaining parts taken from reference TRBV11-2 and TRBJ1-5, reads EAGVAQSPRYKIIEKRQSVAFWCNPISGHATLYWYQQILGQGPKLLIQFQNNGVVDDSQLPKDRFSAERLKGVDSTLKIQPAKLEDSAVYLCASSLEPGQPQHFGDGTRLSIL.

The count of this clone is one. The chain has TRBV6-5 and TRBJ1-5; no clear D gene. CDR3 length: 13 residues. The V gene lost 5 bases and the J gene lost 1 base, with 6 bases spanning the gap. Germline assignment: CDR1 MNHEY and CDR2 SVGAGI. The CDR3: CASSPLSNQPQHF. The CDR3 DNA reads as TGTGCCAGCAGTCCTTTAAGCAATCAGCCCCAGCATTTT.

The rearrangement uses TRBV10-3 and TRBJ2-3; the D gene is possibly TRBD1 (5 bases). The CDR3 runs to 13 residues. The V and J ends lost 7 bases and 5 bases respectively, with 13 bases between them. Germline CDR1 ENHRY, CDR2 SYGVKD. The CDR3 is CAITQGAQDTQYF. The CDR3 bases are TGTGCCATCACACAAGGGGCGCAAGATACGCAGTATTTT.

This CDR3 is CASSIGMGTDQPQHF. CDR3 DNA: TGTGCCAGTAGTATAGGTATGGGAACCGATCAGCCCCAGCATTTT. The chain joins TRBV19 to TRBJ1-5; unclear D gene. The germline V and J ends were trimmed by 1 base and 5 bases, with 12 bases remaining between them. The CDR3 spans 15 residues. Germline CDR1 and CDR2: LNHDA and SQIVND (reference sequence).

CDR3 in amino acids: CAWRGLLANTGELFF. For the CDR3, the DNA is TGTGCCTGGAGAGGGTTACTAGCCAACACCGGGGAGCTGTTTTTT. J is TRBJ2-2 and V is TRBV30; D perhaps matches TRBD2 (6 bases). CDR1 is GTSNPN and CDR2 is SVGIG in the germline V gene (reference sequence). V lost 3 bases and J lost 2, with 13 bases in between. The CDR3 totals 15 residues.

V is TRBV11-2 and J is TRBJ2-3; D is unresolved. V gave up 2 bases and J gave up 2 bases, with 5 bases separating them. Per the germline V gene, CDR1 is SGHAT and CDR2 is FQNNGV. This CDR3 spans 13 amino acids. CDR3: CASSLSPTDTQYF. The DNA for the CDR3 is TGTGCCAGCAGCTTATCCCCCACAGATACGCAGTATTTT.

This chain uses TRBV7-9 with TRBJ1-2, with TRBD1 matching over 8 bases. The ends lost 3 bases at V and 3 bases at J; junction bases unmatched: 3. The CDR3 loop spans 14 amino acids. CDR1 is SEHNR, CDR2 FQNEAQ, per germline (reference sequence). CDR3: CASSFQGADYGYTF. The CDR3 DNA follows: TGTGCCAGCAGCTTCCAGGGGGCTGACTATGGCTACACCTTC.

The chain recombines TRBV6-1 with TRBJ1-4; 9 nucleotides line up with TRBD1. With V trimmed by 3 bases and J by 7 bases, 3 bases remained unmatched. Germline assignment: CDR1 MNHNS and CDR2 SASEGT. The CDR3 is made up of 14 amino acids. The DNA for the CDR3 is TGTGCCAGCAGTGAGGGACAGGGAGCTGAAAAACTGTTTTTT. Translating it yields CASSEGQGAEKLFF.

This clone was observed a single time. This chain joins TRBV7-2 and TRBJ1-1; weak D call: TRBD1 (5 bases). Germline V gene data show CDR1 as SGHTA and CDR2 as FQGNSA. The CDR3 spans 14 residues. Deletions cut 2 bases from V and 4 bases from J, with 11 bases between. This chain's CDR3 is CASSLSGLVTEAFF. DNA for the CDR3: TGTGCCAGCAGCTTATCAGGGCTGGTCACTGAAGCTTTCTTT.

This clone was counted once. CDR3 protein: CASSLWGGARETQYF. In DNA form, the CDR3 reads TGTGCCAGCAGTTTATGGGGGGGGGCCCGAGAGACCCAGTACTTC. The V and J genes are TRBV27 and TRBJ2-5, with a possible D match to TRBD2 (7 bases). This CDR3 has 15 amino acids. V was shortened by 1 base and J by 4 bases, with 13 bases between the two germline ends. The germline V gene encodes CDR1 MNHEY and CDR2 SMNVEV (reference sequence).

The gene calls are TRBV11-2 and TRBJ2-5, with no clear D. The germline V gene encodes CDR1 SGHAT and CDR2 FQNNGV. The CDR3 length is 13 residues. Trimming took 2 bases from V and 1 from J, leaving 5 bases between them. This CDR3 is CASSLQFQETQYF. As DNA, the CDR3 is TGTGCCAGCAGCTTACAGTTCCAAGAGACCCAGTACTTC.

The J gene is TRBJ2-3, the V gene TRBV25-1; 8 positions match TRBD2. This CDR3 spans 13 amino acids. Trimming cost V 11 bases and J 1 base; bases outside gene matches: 5. Per germline, CDR1 MGHDK and CDR2 SYGVNS. This CDR3 is CAVRGAGTDTQYF. As DNA, the CDR3 is TGTGCCGTGCGGGGGGCCGGCACAGATACGCAGTATTTT.

The chain combines TRBV6-5 with TRBJ2-7; D not resolved. The CDR3 runs to 15 residues. Germline V lookup: CDR1 MNHEY, CDR2 SVGAGI. Trimming removed 3 bases at V and 3 bases at J, with 15 bases between. As DNA, the CDR3 is TGTGCCAGCAGTTATCGACACCGATCGAACTACGAGCAGTACTTC. It specifies CASSYRHRSNYEQYF.

The chain employs TRBV6-6 and TRBJ1-1; D unclear. The CDR3 is 9 residues long. Trimming took 11 bases from V and 7 from J, leaving 8 bases between them. Germline-derived CDR1 and CDR2 are MNHNY and SVGAGI (reference sequence). CDR3 residues: CAVGGEAFF. The CDR3 DNA reads TGTGCCGTTGGCGGTGAAGCTTTCTTT.

The rearrangement uses TRBV6-5 and TRBJ1-5, with D possibly TRBD1 on 5 matching bases. Germline-derived CDR1 and CDR2 are MNHEY and SVGAGI. Trimming pared 10 bases from V and 0 bases from J, leaving 13 bases between. The CDR3 totals 14 residues. CDR3 sequence reads: CATRSGTSNQPQHF. CDR3 coding DNA: TGTGCCACCCGCTCCGGGACTAGCAATCAGCCCCAGCATTTT.

This clone is a singleton in its sample. The J gene is TRBJ1-2, the V gene TRBV3-1 (or the pseudogene TRBV3-2); 7 bases align to TRBD1. The CDR3 extends over 14 amino acids. The V gene's germline CDR1 is LGHDT and CDR2 YNNKEL (reference sequence). Unmatched junction bases numbered 6, after V lost 4 bases and J lost 4 bases. The CDR3 here is CASSPSDRTYGYTF. The CDR3 coding sequence is TGTGCCAGCAGCCCCTCGGACAGGACCTATGGCTACACCTTC.

V is TRBV27 and J is TRBJ2-7; 11 nucleotides line up with TRBD1. Germline V gives CDR1 MNHEY, CDR2 SMNVEV (reference sequence). The CDR3 is made up of 15 amino acids. Losses at the gene ends were 5 bases for V and 0 bases for J; bases not matched to a gene: 3. CDR3 sequence reads: CASSIGTGGSYEQYF. CDR3 DNA sequence: TGTGCCAGCAGTATTGGGACAGGGGGCTCCTACGAGCAGTACTTC.

V is TRBV11-3 and J is TRBJ2-5, with 7 bases fitting TRBD2. Germline CDR1 SGHNT, CDR2 YENEEA. The junction had 4 bases not matched to a gene; V was cut back by 5 bases and J by 7 bases. The CDR3 spans 12 residues. The chain's CDR3 is CASSRTGGTQYF. DNA of the CDR3: TGTGCCAGCAGCAGGACGGGGGGGACCCAGTACTTC. The full variable domain, completed using reference TRBV11-3 and TRBJ2-5, is EAGVVQSPRYKIIEKKQPVAFWCNPISGHNTLYWYLQNLGQGPELLIRYENEEAVDDSQLPKDRFSAERLKGVDSTLKIQPAELGDSAVYLCASSRTGGTQYFGPGTRLLVL.

This chain links TRBV5-1 with TRBJ1-2; perhaps TRBD1 as D (5 bases). This CDR3 has 12 amino acids. Between the trimmed V and J ends, which lost 1 base and 8 bases, there was a span of 9 bases. The germline V gene has CDR1 SGHRS and CDR2 YFSETQ. The CDR3 coding sequence is TGCGCCAGCAGCTTGTCAGGGAGGGGCTACACCTTC. It translates to CASSLSGRGYTF.

Notes on this clone: This may be a read error: a much more frequent sequence differs by one nucleotide. The chain carries TRBV9 and TRBJ1-6; the D is unclear. This CDR3 comprises 12 residues. The V gene lost 6 bases and the J gene lost 0 bases, with 1 base spanning the gap. From germline, CDR1 is SGDLS and CDR2 YYNGEE. CDR3 protein: CASNSYNSPLHF. DNA for the CDR3: TGTGCCAGCAACTCCTATAATTCACCCCTCCACTTT.

The CDR3 DNA reads TGTGCCAGCAGCCAAGTCGCAGCCGACGTCCTGACTTTC. Its translation: CASSQVAADVLTF. The chain uses TRBV3-1 (or the pseudogene TRBV3-2) and TRBJ2-6; D uncertain. The germline V gene encodes CDR1 LGHDT and CDR2 YNNKEL (reference sequence). Trimming took 1 base from V and 11 from J, leaving 9 bases between them. The CDR3 runs 13 residues.

The chain couples TRBV10-3 to TRBJ1-3; D call uncertain. CDR3 length: 16 amino acids. V lost 0 bases and J lost 0, with 9 bases in between. The germline V gene has CDR1 ENHRY and CDR2 SYGVKD. The CDR3 DNA reads as TGTGCCATCAGTGAGTCCTCCGACCTCTCTGGAAACACCATATATTTT. Translated: CAISESSDLSGNTIYF.

The rearrangement links TRBV2 to TRBJ1-6, with D tentatively TRBD1 (6 bases). CDR1 and CDR2 (germline): SNHLY, FYNNEI. The V and J ends lost 1 base and 0 bases respectively, with 16 bases between them. The CDR3 totals 19 residues. CDR3 DNA sequence: TGTGCCAGCAGTGAAGGTCTAGGACAGCCTAGCTCCTATAATTCACCCCTCCACTTT. It codes for CASSEGLGQPSSYNSPLHF.

The V call is TRBV6-6, the J call TRBJ1-2, with D unresolved. The V and J ends lost 4 bases and 3 bases respectively, with 3 bases between them. Germline-derived CDR1 and CDR2 are MNHNY and SVGAGI (reference sequence). The CDR3 has 11 amino acids. The CDR3 region is CASSLDYGYTF. The DNA of the CDR3 is TGTGCCAGCAGTTTAGACTATGGCTACACCTTC.

The rearrangement joins TRBV5-8 to TRBJ1-5, with TRBD1 matching over 7 bases. The V segment lost 4 bases and the J segment 0 bases; nucleotides outside the gene matches: 7. The CDR3 covers 16 residues. Per the germline V gene, CDR1 is SGHTS and CDR2 is YDEGEE. The CDR3 is CASSGLDRLSNQPQHF. The CDR3 nucleotides are TGTGCCAGCAGCGGATTGGACAGGCTTAGCAATCAGCCCCAGCATTTT.

By sample share, this clone is medium-sized. A read error may account for a junction end that differs from germline. The chain employs TRBV18 and TRBJ1-1, with 7 bases matching TRBD1. The length of the CDR3 is 18 residues. Germline CDR1 reads KGHSH; CDR2 reads LQKENI. The DNA of the CDR3 is TGTGCCAGCTCAGATATCGAACAGGGGCCCTGGATGAAAACTGAAGCTTTCTTT. Protein product: CASSDIEQGPWMKTEAFF.

The chain joins TRBV15 to TRBJ1-2; D unclear. This CDR3 region has 14 residues. V dropped 6 bases and J dropped 7 bases, with 18 bases sitting between them. Germline V gives CDR1 LNHNV, CDR2 YYDKDF (reference sequence). The CDR3 is CATRGSGSDSGYTF. As DNA, the CDR3 is TGTGCCACCAGAGGCTCGGGCAGCGATAGTGGCTACACCTTC.

This sequence joins TRBV29-1 and TRBJ1-2; D is perhaps TRBD1 (6 bases). Germline V gives CDR1 SQVTM, CDR2 ANQGSEA. V was shortened by 2 bases and J by 7 bases, with 14 bases between the two germline ends. The CDR3 runs 13 residues. The CDR3 is CSVEPGDGPGYTF. CDR3 sequence (DNA): TGCAGCGTTGAACCAGGGGACGGGCCTGGCTACACCTTC.

V usage is TRBV9 and J usage is TRBJ1-3; D remains unclear. CDR1 is SGDLS, CDR2 YYNGEE, per germline. The V and J ends lost 0 bases and 0 bases respectively, with 10 bases between them. The CDR3 runs 16 residues. CDR3 sequence: CASSVGPPSSGNTIYF. CDR3 nucleotide sequence: TGTGCCAGCAGCGTAGGGCCTCCGAGCTCTGGAAACACCATATATTTT.